This T cell receptor beta chain was identified during a study of blood T cell repertoires in COVID-19. The wider study: Samples taken during acute and convalescent COVID-19 were collected in the United States, Italy and Spain. Sample material is recorded as cDNA or gDNA derived from T cells, B-cell-depleted T cells, or PBMCs.

This clone was counted a single time. In the study's own analysis: How many nucleated cells were present was estimated from reference gene primer amplification. The table came from immunoSEQ multiplex PCR; TCRdb's copy has only in-frame clones and leaves some out. V, J and clone size are taken as reported in that table, and D and trimming were inferred from the DNA itself. Counted here are around 130,000 clones, around 89% occurring once; the ten biggest clones make up about 10%. The ends lost 5 bases at V and 5 bases at J; junction bases unmatched: 7. Germline V gene lookup returns CDR1 SGHAT and CDR2 FQDESV (reference sequence). The CDR3 covers 15 residues.

This chain links TRBV11-1 with TRBJ2-2, with TRBD1 identical over 8 bases. Sequences were obtained from peripheral blood. The sequence was collected from an elderly woman with acute or convalescent COVID-19. The CDR3 region is CASSPGTGETGELFF. The DNA of the CDR3 is TGTGCCAGCAGCCCAGGGACAGGAGAAACCGGGGAGCTGTTTTTT.